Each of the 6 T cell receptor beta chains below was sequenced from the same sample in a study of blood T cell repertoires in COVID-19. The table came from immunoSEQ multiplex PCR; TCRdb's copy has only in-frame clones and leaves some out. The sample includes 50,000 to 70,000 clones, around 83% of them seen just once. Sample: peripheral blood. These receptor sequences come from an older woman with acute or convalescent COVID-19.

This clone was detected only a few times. DNA of the CDR3: TGTGCCAGCAGCTCAGCGACAGGGGGGCAGTCACCCCTCCACTTT. Protein product: CASSSATGGQSPLHF. V and J are TRBV11-2 and TRBJ1-6, with 9 bases fitting TRBD1. The germline gives CDR1 SGHAT, CDR2 FQNNGV. With 4 bases clipped from V and 10 bases from J, the junction kept 8 bases outside the gene matches. The length of the CDR3 is 15 residues.

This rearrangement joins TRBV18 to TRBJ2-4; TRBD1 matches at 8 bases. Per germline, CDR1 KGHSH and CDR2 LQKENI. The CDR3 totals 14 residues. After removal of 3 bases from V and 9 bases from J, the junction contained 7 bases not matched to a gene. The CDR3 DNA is TGTGCCAGCTCACCTGGGACAGGAGGAGCCATTCAGTACTTC. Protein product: CASSPGTGGAIQYF.

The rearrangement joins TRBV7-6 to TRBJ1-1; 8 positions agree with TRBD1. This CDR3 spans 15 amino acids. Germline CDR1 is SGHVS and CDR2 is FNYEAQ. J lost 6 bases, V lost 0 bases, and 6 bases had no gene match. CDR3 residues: CASSLAPTGEAEAFF. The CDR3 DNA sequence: TGTGCCAGCAGCTTAGCCCCGACAGGGGAGGCTGAAGCTTTCTTT.

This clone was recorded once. CDR3 sequence reads: CASSLRQGHTEAFF. CDR3 nucleotide sequence: TGTGCCAGCAGCTTGAGGCAGGGGCACACTGAAGCTTTCTTT. The rearrangement joins TRBV5-5 to TRBJ1-1; D possibly corresponds to TRBD1 (6 bases). Germline loops: CDR1 SGHKS, CDR2 YYEKEE (reference sequence). This CDR3 contains 14 residues. Trimming pared 1 base from V and 3 bases from J, leaving 10 bases between.

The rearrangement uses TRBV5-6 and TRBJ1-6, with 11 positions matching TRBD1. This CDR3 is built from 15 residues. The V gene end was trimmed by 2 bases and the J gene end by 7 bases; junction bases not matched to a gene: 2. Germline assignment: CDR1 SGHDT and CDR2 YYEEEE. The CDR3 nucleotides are TGTGCCAGCAGCTTCCGGGACAGGGGGAATTCACCCCTCCACTTT. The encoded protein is CASSFRDRGNSPLHF.

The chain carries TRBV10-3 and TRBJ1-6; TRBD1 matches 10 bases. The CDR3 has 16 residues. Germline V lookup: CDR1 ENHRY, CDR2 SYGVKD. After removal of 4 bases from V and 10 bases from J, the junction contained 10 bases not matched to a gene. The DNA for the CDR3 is TGTGCCATCAGTGTATCGCCGGGACAGGGGAAATCACCCCTCCACTTT. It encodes CAISVSPGQGKSPLHF.